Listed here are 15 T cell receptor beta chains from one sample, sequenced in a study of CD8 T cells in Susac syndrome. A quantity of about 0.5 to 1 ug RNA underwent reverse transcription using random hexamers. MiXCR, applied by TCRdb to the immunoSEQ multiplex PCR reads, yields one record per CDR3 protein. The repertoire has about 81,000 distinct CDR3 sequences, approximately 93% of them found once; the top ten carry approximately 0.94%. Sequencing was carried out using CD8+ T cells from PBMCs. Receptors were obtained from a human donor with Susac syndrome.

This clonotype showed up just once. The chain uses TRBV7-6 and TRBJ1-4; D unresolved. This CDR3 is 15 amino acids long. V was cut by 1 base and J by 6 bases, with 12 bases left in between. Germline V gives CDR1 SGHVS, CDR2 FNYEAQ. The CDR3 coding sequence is TGTGCCAGCAGCTTAGGGGTGGCGGAAGATGAAAAACTGTTTTTT. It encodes CASSLGVAEDEKLFF.

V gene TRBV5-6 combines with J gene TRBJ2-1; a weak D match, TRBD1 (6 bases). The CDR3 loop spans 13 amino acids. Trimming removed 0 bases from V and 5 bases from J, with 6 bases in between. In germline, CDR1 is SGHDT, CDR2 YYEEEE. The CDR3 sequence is CASSLGQDNEQFF. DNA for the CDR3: TGTGCCAGCAGCTTGGGACAGGACAATGAGCAGTTCTTC.

The CDR3 DNA follows: TGTGCCAGCAGTTTCGGGACAGGGGGGGTCAATGAGCAGTTCTTC. It specifies CASSFGTGGVNEQFF. The V call is TRBV27, the J call TRBJ2-1, with 11 bases that match TRBD1. V was pared by 3 bases and J by 6 bases, with 4 bases of the junction left unmatched. The CDR3 contains 15 residues. CDR1 MNHEY and CDR2 SMNVEV come from the germline V gene (reference sequence).

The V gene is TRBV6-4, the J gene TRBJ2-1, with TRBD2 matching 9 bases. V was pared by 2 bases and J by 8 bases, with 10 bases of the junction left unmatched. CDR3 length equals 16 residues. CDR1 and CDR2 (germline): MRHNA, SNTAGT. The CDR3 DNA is TGTGCCAGCAGTGACCGACCTGCGGGAGGGTCGGATGAGCAGTTCTTC. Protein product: CASSDRPAGGSDEQFF.

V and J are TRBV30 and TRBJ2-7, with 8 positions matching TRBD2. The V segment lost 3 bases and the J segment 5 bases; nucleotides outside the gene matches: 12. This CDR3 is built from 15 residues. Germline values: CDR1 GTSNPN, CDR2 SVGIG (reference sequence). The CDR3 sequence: CAWRDSGRAKDEQYF. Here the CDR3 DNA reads TGTGCCTGGAGAGATTCCGGGAGGGCCAAAGACGAGCAGTACTTC.

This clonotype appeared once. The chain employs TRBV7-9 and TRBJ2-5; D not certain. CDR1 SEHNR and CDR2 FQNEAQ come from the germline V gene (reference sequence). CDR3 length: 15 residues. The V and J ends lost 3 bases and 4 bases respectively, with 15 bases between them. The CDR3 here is CASSFINLLPETQYF. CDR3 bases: TGTGCCAGCAGCTTTATCAATCTCCTGCCAGAGACCCAGTACTTC.

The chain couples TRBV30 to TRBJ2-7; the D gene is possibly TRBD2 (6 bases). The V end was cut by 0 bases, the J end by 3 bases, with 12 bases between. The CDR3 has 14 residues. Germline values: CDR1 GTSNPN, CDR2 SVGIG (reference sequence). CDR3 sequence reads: CAWSVWTTHYEQYF. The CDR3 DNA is TGTGCCTGGAGTGTTTGGACTACCCACTACGAGCAGTACTTC.

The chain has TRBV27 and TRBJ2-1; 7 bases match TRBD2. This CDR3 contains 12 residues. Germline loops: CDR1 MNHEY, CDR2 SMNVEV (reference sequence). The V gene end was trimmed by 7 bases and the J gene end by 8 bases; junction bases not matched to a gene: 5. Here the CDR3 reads CASIGLEDEQFF. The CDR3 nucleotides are TGTGCCAGCATAGGACTAGAGGATGAGCAGTTCTTC.

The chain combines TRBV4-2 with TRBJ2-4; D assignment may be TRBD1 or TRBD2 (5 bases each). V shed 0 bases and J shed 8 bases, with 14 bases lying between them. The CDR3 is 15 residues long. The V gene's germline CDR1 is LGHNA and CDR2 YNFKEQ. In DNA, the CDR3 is TGTGCCAGCAGCCAAGAGCCTTTGGGGGAAGACATTCAGTACTTC. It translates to CASSQEPLGEDIQYF.

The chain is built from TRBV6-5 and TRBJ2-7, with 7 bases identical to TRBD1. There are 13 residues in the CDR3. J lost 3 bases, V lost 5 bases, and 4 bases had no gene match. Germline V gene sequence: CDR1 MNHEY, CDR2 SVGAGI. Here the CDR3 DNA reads TGTGCCAGCAGTCAAGGGACAGTCTACGAGCAGTACTTC. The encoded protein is CASSQGTVYEQYF.

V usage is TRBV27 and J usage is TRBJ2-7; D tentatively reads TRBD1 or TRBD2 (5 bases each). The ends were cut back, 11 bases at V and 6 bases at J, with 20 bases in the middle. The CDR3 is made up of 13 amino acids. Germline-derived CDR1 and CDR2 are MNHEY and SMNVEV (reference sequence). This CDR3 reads CAGSRTAGAEQYF. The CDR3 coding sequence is TGTGCCGGCTCCCGAACAGCCGGGGCCGAGCAGTACTTC.

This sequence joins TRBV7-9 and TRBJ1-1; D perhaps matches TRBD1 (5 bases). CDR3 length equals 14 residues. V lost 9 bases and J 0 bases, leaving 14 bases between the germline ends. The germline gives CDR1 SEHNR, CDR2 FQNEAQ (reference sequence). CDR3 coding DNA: TGTGCCAGTCGGGGCGGAATGATGAACACTGAAGCTTTCTTT. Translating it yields CASRGGMMNTEAFF.

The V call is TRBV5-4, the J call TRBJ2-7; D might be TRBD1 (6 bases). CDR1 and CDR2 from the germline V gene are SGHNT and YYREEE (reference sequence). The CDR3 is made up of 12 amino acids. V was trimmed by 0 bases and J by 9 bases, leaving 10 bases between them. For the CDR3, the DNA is TGTGCCAGCAGCTTGGCAGGGGATGGGCAGTACTTC. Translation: CASSLAGDGQYF.

Here the CDR3 DNA reads TGTGCCAGCAGTGAATTGGTAGGGGACAGGGGAAAAGCTTTCTTT. Translated: CASSELVGDRGKAFF. The rearrangement joins TRBV25-1 to TRBJ1-1; 10 positions match TRBD1. V was clipped by 1 base and J by 9 bases; unmatched bases: 8. This CDR3 is built from 15 residues. Germline V CDR1 and CDR2: MGHDK, SYGVNS.

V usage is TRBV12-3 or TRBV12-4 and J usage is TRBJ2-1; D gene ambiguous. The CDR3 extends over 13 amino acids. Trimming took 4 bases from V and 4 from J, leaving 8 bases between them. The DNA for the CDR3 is TGTGCCAGCAGTTCACAGACGTACAATGAGCAGTTCTTC. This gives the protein CASSSQTYNEQFF.